The 26 T cell receptor beta chains listed next were all sequenced from one sample in a study of CD8 T cells in Susac syndrome. The authors reverse transcribed 0.5 to 1 ug RNA with random hexamers. TCRdb independently ran MiXCR on the immunoSEQ multiplex PCR reads; one entry per CDR3 protein. The sample includes about 300,000 distinct CDR3 sequences, around 90% of them seen just once. The source material was CD4+ T cells from PBMCs. Receptors were obtained from a human donor with multiple sclerosis.

CDR3 in amino acids: CASSQDLRTSGSYEQYF. CDR3 nucleotides: TGCGCCAGCAGCCAAGATCTCAGGACTAGCGGGAGCTACGAGCAGTACTTC. The chain is built from TRBV4-1 and TRBJ2-7, with TRBD2 matching over 13 bases. CDR1 and CDR2 from the germline V gene are MGHRA and YSYEKL. The CDR3 is 17 amino acids. The junction had 5 bases not matched to a gene; V was cut back by 0 bases and J by 3 bases.

The chain carries TRBV7-3 and TRBJ2-2; 7 nucleotides agree with TRBD1. Unmatched junction bases numbered 11, after V lost 2 bases and J lost 5 bases. The CDR3 extends over 17 amino acids. In germline, CDR1 is SGHTA, CDR2 FQGTGA. CDR3 amino acids: CASSLAGTDWGTGELFF. In DNA, the CDR3 is TGTGCCAGCAGCTTAGCCGGGACAGATTGGGGGACCGGGGAGCTGTTTTTT.

The chain joins TRBV5-1 to TRBJ2-3; D is possibly TRBD1 (7 bases). V was clipped by 0 bases and J by 4 bases, with 15 bases between them. CDR3 length equals 16 residues. CDR1 SGHRS and CDR2 YFSETQ come from the germline V gene. The CDR3 coding sequence is TGCGCCAGCAGCTTGGCGCGGCAGGGGGGAGCAGATACGCAGTATTTT. This translates into CASSLARQGGADTQYF.

The rearrangement links TRBV29-1 to TRBJ2-1, with 8 bases aligning to TRBD1. The CDR3 loop spans 16 amino acids. V lost 7 bases, J lost 7 bases, and 18 bases stayed unmatched. Per germline, CDR1 SQVTM and CDR2 ANQGSEA. Written as DNA, the CDR3 is TGCAGCGGATTTGCTTGGGGAGGACAGGGTGTAAATGAGCAGTTCTTC. Residues: CSGFAWGGQGVNEQFF.

The gene calls are TRBV5-1 and TRBJ1-3; no clear D. Trimming took 0 bases from V and 2 from J, leaving 9 bases between them. Per the germline V gene, CDR1 is SGHRS and CDR2 is YFSETQ. The CDR3 is 15 residues long. CDR3 loop: CASSLGAGAGNTIYF. CDR3 in DNA: TGCGCCAGCAGCTTGGGAGCAGGAGCTGGAAACACCATATATTTT.

The J gene is TRBJ1-1, the V gene TRBV27; possible D gene TRBD1, 5 bases. CDR1 is MNHEY, CDR2 SMNVEV, per germline (reference sequence). CDR3 length: 16 amino acids. The V end was cut by 3 bases, the J end by 5 bases, with 19 bases between. CDR3 sequence reads: CASSFSQGFVWTEAFF. The CDR3 coding sequence is TGTGCCAGCAGTTTTTCCCAGGGTTTCGTGTGGACTGAAGCTTTCTTT.

The rearrangement joins TRBV25-1 to TRBJ2-2; D not certain. The V gene lost 4 bases and the J gene lost 3 bases, with 6 bases spanning the gap. Germline V gives CDR1 MGHDK, CDR2 SYGVNS. This CDR3 is built from 13 residues. CDR3 amino acids: CASSGRYTGELFF. In DNA form, the CDR3 reads TGTGCCAGCAGTGGCAGGTACACCGGGGAGCTGTTTTTT.

CDR3 amino acids: CASRRGTVDTEAFF. CDR3 in DNA: TGTGCCAGCAGGCGGGGGACAGTCGACACTGAAGCTTTCTTT. The chain couples TRBV25-1 to TRBJ1-1; 7 bases line up with TRBD1. After removal of 6 bases from V and 3 bases from J, the junction contained 7 bases not matched to a gene. The CDR3 covers 14 residues. Germline V gives CDR1 MGHDK, CDR2 SYGVNS.

The chain combines TRBV30 with TRBJ1-5; D not resolved. CDR1 and CDR2 (germline): GTSNPN, SVGIG (reference sequence). The CDR3 length is 15 residues. The V gene lost 0 bases and the J gene lost 0 bases, with 9 bases spanning the gap. The CDR3 DNA is TGTGCCTGGAGTGTACAACAGAATAGCAATCAGCCCCAGCATTTT. It encodes CAWSVQQNSNQPQHF.

The chain recombines TRBV12-3 or TRBV12-4 with TRBJ2-1; TRBD2 matches at 12 bases. The CDR3 is 15 amino acids. V dropped 5 bases and J dropped 2; count of bases not matched to a gene: 1. DNA for the CDR3: TGTGCCAGCAGTCCTAGCGGGAGGGCCTACAATGAGCAGTTCTTC. It encodes CASSPSGRAYNEQFF.

This clonotype showed up just once. The chain combines TRBV6-2 or TRBV6-3 with TRBJ2-7; D not certain. The germline V and J ends were trimmed by 0 bases and 3 bases, with 15 bases remaining between them. The length of the CDR3 is 16 residues. Germline loops: CDR1 MNHEY, CDR2 SVGEGT. CDR3 DNA sequence: TGTGCCAGCAGTTACTCGAGTTGGGCTGATCGCTACGAGCAGTACTTC. Translating it yields CASSYSSWADRYEQYF.

V and J are TRBV19 and TRBJ2-2; unclear D gene. Germline V CDR1 and CDR2: LNHDA, SQIVND (reference sequence). This CDR3 has 15 amino acids. The V and J ends lost 5 bases and 0 bases respectively, with 10 bases between them. The CDR3 loop is CASSYRAPNTGELFF. The CDR3 DNA reads TGTGCCAGTAGTTACAGAGCCCCGAACACCGGGGAGCTGTTTTTT.

The rearrangement joins TRBV5-1 to TRBJ2-1, with TRBD2 matching 10 bases. Germline-derived CDR1 and CDR2 are SGHRS and YFSETQ. The V gene end was trimmed by 5 bases and the J gene end by 13 bases; junction bases not matched to a gene: 12. The CDR3 has 14 residues. For the CDR3, the DNA is TGCGCCAGCAGTTCTAGAGCGGGGGGGCCAGGACAGTTCTTC. Translation gives CASSSRAGGPGQFF.

This rearrangement joins TRBV6-5 to TRBJ1-2; a possible D gene is TRBD1 (5 bases). Germline CDR1 and CDR2: MNHEY and SVGAGI. V was shortened by 2 bases and J by 8 bases, with 9 bases between the two germline ends. This CDR3 region has 12 residues. The CDR3 nucleotides read TGTGCCAGCAGTTACAATGGGGGGGGCTACACCTTC. Its translation is CASSYNGGGYTF.

The rearrangement uses TRBV19 and TRBJ1-1, with D perhaps TRBD1 (5 bases). CDR3 length: 12 amino acids. CDR1 is LNHDA and CDR2 is SQIVND in the germline V gene (reference sequence). Trimming pared 6 bases from V and 9 bases from J, leaving 14 bases between. The CDR3 protein is CASRQADTKAFF. The CDR3 DNA reads as TGTGCCAGTAGACAGGCGGACACCAAAGCTTTCTTT.

The rearrangement uses TRBV30 and TRBJ1-6; 8 bases map to TRBD1. After removal of 3 bases from V and 9 bases from J, the junction contained 7 bases not matched to a gene. Germline CDR1 reads GTSNPN; CDR2 reads SVGIG (reference sequence). The CDR3 consists of 14 residues. This CDR3 reads CAWRFAGGFSPLHF. CDR3 DNA: TGTGCCTGGAGATTCGCAGGGGGCTTTTCACCCCTCCACTTT.

The genes are TRBV19 and TRBJ1-6; D is uncertain. Trimming removed 8 bases from V and 3 bases from J, with 14 bases in between. Germline V gene data show CDR1 as LNHDA and CDR2 as SQIVND (reference sequence). The CDR3 has 15 residues. CDR3 region: CASRAVRGYNSPLHF. The CDR3 DNA reads as TGTGCCAGTCGGGCAGTTCGGGGCTATAATTCACCCCTCCACTTT.

This rearrangement joins TRBV7-3 to TRBJ2-2; D gene ambiguous. V lost 1 base and J 6 bases, leaving 15 bases between the germline ends. Germline CDR1 reads SGHTA; CDR2 reads FQGTGA. CDR3 size: 16 residues. CDR3 protein: CASSLSPRVGSGELFF. CDR3 in DNA: TGTGCCAGCAGCTTAAGCCCTCGTGTTGGTTCCGGGGAGCTGTTTTTT.

The chain is built from TRBV18 and TRBJ1-2; D might be TRBD1 (6 bases). The CDR3 sequence is 16 residues long. Germline values: CDR1 KGHSH, CDR2 LQKENI. V gave up 3 bases and J gave up 4 bases, with 18 bases separating them. CDR3 DNA sequence: TGTGCCAGCTCACCCTCGGTAGGGGACATCTCCTATGGCTACACCTTC. This translates into CASSPSVGDISYGYTF.

This chain joins TRBV24-1 and TRBJ2-2; D is possibly TRBD1 (5 bases). The CDR3 has 14 amino acids. The germline CDR1 and CDR2 sequences are KGHDR and SFDVKD. Trimming removed 6 bases from V and 7 bases from J, with 14 bases in between. CDR3 DNA sequence: TGTGCCACCAGTTGTTGGGGCTGTCACGGGGAGCTGTTTTTT. The encoded protein is CATSCWGCHGELFF.

This clonotype was observed a single time. The chain's CDR3 is CASSPRATATQYF. CDR3 sequence (DNA): TGTGCCAGCAGCCCCCGGGCAACGGCTACGCAGTATTTT. The chain is built from TRBV14 and TRBJ2-3; D is ambiguous. Trimming left V 4 bases short and J 8 bases short, with 13 bases between. The germline V gene encodes CDR1 SGHDN and CDR2 FVKESK. This CDR3 region has 13 residues.

This chain links TRBV11-2 with TRBJ2-3; 14 bases are a match to TRBD2. Germline assignment: CDR1 SGHAT and CDR2 FQNNGV. Trimming took 3 bases from V and 4 from J; bases not matched to a gene: 3. This CDR3 contains 16 residues. The CDR3 loop is CASSFRLAGGPDTQYF. CDR3 DNA: TGTGCCAGCAGCTTCAGACTAGCGGGAGGGCCAGATACGCAGTATTTT. Using reference TRBV11-2 and TRBJ2-3 for the parts outside the CDR3, the full variable domain is EAGVAQSPRYKIIEKRQSVAFWCNPISGHATLYWYQQILGQGPKLLIQFQNNGVVDDSQLPKDRFSAERLKGVDSTLKIQPAKLEDSAVYLCASSFRLAGGPDTQYFGPGTRLTVL.

This chain uses TRBV20-1 with TRBJ2-7, with TRBD2 matching 14 bases. CDR3 length: 15 amino acids. J gave up 5 bases and V 6 bases, and 9 bases lay outside the gene matches. Germline CDR1 and CDR2: DFQATT and SNEGSKA (reference sequence). CDR3 region: CSAPGLAGAGDEQYF. CDR3 coding DNA: TGCAGTGCACCGGGACTAGCGGGAGCGGGTGACGAGCAGTACTTC.

The gene calls are TRBV7-3 and TRBJ2-1; 12 nucleotides match TRBD2. This CDR3 is 18 amino acids long. Germline assignment: CDR1 SGHTA and CDR2 FQGTGA. The V and J ends lost 5 bases and 2 bases, in that order; junction bases with no gene match: 10. The CDR3 DNA reads as TGTGCCAGCAGCCCTCTAGCGGGAGGGCCAGGCACCTACAATGAGCAGTTCTTC. Translation: CASSPLAGGPGTYNEQFF.

This chain connects TRBV18 to TRBJ2-1; tentative D call: TRBD2 (6 bases). The CDR3 is 15 amino acids. CDR1 and CDR2 (germline): KGHSH, LQKENI. With 6 bases removed from V and 4 bases from J, the gap between germline ends came to 16 bases. This CDR3 reads CASSPPGTGYNEQFF. CDR3 in DNA: TGTGCCAGCTCCCCCCCCGGGACTGGTTACAATGAGCAGTTCTTC.

The gene calls are TRBV3-1 and TRBJ2-5, with D tentatively TRBD1 or TRBD2 (5 bases each). The germline CDR1 and CDR2 sequences are LGHDT and YNNKEL (reference sequence). Trimming cost V 4 bases and J 3 bases, with 12 bases left between them. The CDR3 spans 14 residues. The CDR3: CASSRARGEETQYF. CDR3 in DNA: TGTGCCAGCAGCCGGGCTCGAGGGGAAGAGACCCAGTACTTC.